This T cell receptor beta chain derives from a study of response to subunit inactivated influenza vaccine. Study results and limitations: The authors offered the suggestion that each seasonal influenza vaccination recruits few new T cells.

TCRdb recomputed calls from the RT-PCR reads with MiXCR, one row per CDR3 protein. The sample lists about 800,000 distinct CDR3 sequences; about 20% were seen once. This clonotype showed up just a few times. Its antigen is still unknown. This CDR3 has 15 amino acids. Germline lookup yields CDR1 SEHNR and CDR2 FQNEAQ (reference sequence). The V and J ends lost 5 bases and 0 bases respectively, with 11 bases between them. The receptor was isolated from a man aged 45-60 years who received an inactivated influenza vaccine. The V call is TRBV7-9, the J call TRBJ2-1; D unclear. The sample consisted of PBMCs from blood, taken roughly 5 days after vaccination. The CDR3 reads CASSQSSSSYNEQFF. The CDR3 nucleotides read TGTGCCAGCAGCCAGAGTAGCAGCTCCTACAATGAGCAGTTCTTC. The whole variable domain, remainder taken from reference TRBV7-9 and TRBJ2-1, is DTGVSQNPRHKITKRGQNVTFRCDPISEHNRLYWYRQTLGQGPEFLTYFQNEAQLEKSRLLSDRFSAERPKGSFSTLEIQRTEQGDSAMYLCASSQSSSSYNEQFFGPGTRLTVL.